This T cell receptor (beta chain) was retrieved from a study of blood T cell repertoires in COVID-19. Study details: COVID-19 samples collected from the United States, Italy and Spain covered acute and convalescent phases. PBMCs, B-cell-depleted T cells, or T cells provided the cDNA or gDNA that made up the material.

Enrolled during active infection, Seattle patients were then followed longitudinally. V was clipped by 1 base and J by 6 bases, with 7 bases between them. This CDR3 is 12 amino acids long. The germline V gene has CDR1 LGHDT and CDR2 YNNKEL (reference sequence). Authors' methods: Amplified reference gene primers provided the basis for estimating nucleated cell counts. Assay used: immunoSEQ multiplex PCR; TCRdb lists only in-frame clones, some missing. That table gives V, J and clone size, and the DNA gave D and trimming. The data contain almost 250,000 clones, roughly 86% of them singletons. The sample taken for sequencing was peripheral blood. The clonotype originates from a woman aged 80 or older with COVID-19, enrolled during active disease. The chain combines TRBV3-1 (or the pseudogene TRBV3-2) with TRBJ2-7, with D tentatively TRBD2 (5 bases). CDR3 protein: CASSQGGIEQYF. The CDR3, as DNA: TGTGCCAGCAGCCAAGGAGGGATCGAGCAGTACTTC.